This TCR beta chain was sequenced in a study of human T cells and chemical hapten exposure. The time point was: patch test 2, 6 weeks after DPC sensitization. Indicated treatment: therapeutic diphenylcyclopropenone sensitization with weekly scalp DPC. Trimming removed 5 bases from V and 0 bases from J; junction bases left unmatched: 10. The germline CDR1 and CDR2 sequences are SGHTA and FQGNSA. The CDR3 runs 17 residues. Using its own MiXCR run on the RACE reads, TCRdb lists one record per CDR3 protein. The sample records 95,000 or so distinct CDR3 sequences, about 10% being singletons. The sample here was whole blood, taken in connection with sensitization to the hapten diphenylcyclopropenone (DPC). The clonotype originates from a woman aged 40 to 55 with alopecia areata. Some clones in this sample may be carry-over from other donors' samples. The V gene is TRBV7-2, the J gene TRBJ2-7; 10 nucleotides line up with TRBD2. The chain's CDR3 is CASSKPLAGAHSYEQYF. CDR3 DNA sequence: TGTGCCAGCAGCAAACCTCTAGCGGGAGCCCACTCCTACGAGCAGTACTTC.